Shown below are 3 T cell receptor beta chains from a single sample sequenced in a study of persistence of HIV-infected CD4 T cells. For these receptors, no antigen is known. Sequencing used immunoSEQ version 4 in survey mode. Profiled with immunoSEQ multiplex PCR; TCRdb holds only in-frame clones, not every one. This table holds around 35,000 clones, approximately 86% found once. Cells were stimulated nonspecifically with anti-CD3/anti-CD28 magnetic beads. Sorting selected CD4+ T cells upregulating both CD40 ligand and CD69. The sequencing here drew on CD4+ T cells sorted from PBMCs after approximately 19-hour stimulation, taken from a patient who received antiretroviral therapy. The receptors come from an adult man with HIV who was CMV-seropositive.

CDR3 coding DNA: TGTGCCAGCAGTTCGGGACTAGCCTTCGAGCAGTACTTC. Protein product: CASSSGLAFEQYF. The chain joins TRBV6-5 to TRBJ2-7, with 9 bases aligning to TRBD2. The CDR3 spans 13 residues. Trimming took 4 bases from V and 6 from J; bases not matched to a gene: 4. CDR1 is MNHEY, CDR2 SVGAGI, per germline.

CDR3 in amino acids: CASMKTSGRRELFF. The CDR3 bases are TGTGCCAGCATGAAGACTAGCGGGAGAAGGGAGCTGTTTTTT. The chain joins TRBV6-5 to TRBJ2-2; 12 bases map to TRBD2. The V gene's germline CDR1 is MNHEY and CDR2 SVGAGI. CDR3 length equals 14 residues. V shed 7 bases, J shed 9 bases, and the junction held 6 bases outside the gene matches.

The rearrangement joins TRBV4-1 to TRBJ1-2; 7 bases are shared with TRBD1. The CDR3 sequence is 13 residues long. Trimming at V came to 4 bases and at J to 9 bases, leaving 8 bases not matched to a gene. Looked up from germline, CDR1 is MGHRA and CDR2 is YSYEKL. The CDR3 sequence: CASSPGTVPSYTF. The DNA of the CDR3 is TGCGCCAGCAGCCCCGGGACAGTTCCAAGCTACACCTTC.